One and the same sample provided the 11 T cell receptor beta chains below, sequenced in a study of T-cell memory formation after mild COVID-19. TCRdb reprocessed the 5' RACE reads with MiXCR, giving one entry per CDR3 protein. This sample has 470,000 or so distinct CDR3 sequences, with about 20% found just once. Specimen: PBMCs or a T cell subset sorted from them (not recorded which). These receptors all come from an adult woman who had mild COVID-19 (a few samples of this study predate the infection). Cell type and time point are not known.

This clonotype was observed a few times. The chain uses TRBV6-4 and TRBJ2-1; D not certain. Trimming removed 4 bases at V and 5 bases at J, with 15 bases between. Germline loops: CDR1 MRHNA, CDR2 SNTAGT. The CDR3 is 15 amino acids. As DNA, the CDR3 is TGTGCCAGCAGTGTGTCGACTGACCCCCACAATGAGCAGTTCTTC. It translates to CASSVSTDPHNEQFF.

This clonotype was seen more than once but under ten times. In DNA form, the CDR3 reads TGTGCCAGCAAAGGCCAGGGGAGGGTAGGGTCCAGAGATACGCAGTATTTT. It translates to CASKGQGRVGSRDTQYF. The V and J genes are TRBV6-5 and TRBJ2-3, with D maybe TRBD2 (7 bases). Trimming took off 7 bases at V and 5 bases at J, with 25 bases between the two ends. Germline-derived CDR1 and CDR2 are MNHEY and SVGAGI. The CDR3 contains 17 residues.

As DNA, the CDR3 is TGTGCCAGCGGGGTCACGACCCACGAGCAGTACTTC. This encodes CASGVTTHEQYF. The genes are TRBV25-1 and TRBJ2-7, with unresolved D. The CDR3 has 12 residues. CDR1 is MGHDK, CDR2 SYGVNS, per germline. The germline V and J ends were trimmed by 8 bases and 5 bases, with 13 bases remaining between them.

This clonotype showed up just a few times. The chain is built from TRBV4-1 and TRBJ1-6, with D maybe TRBD1 (5 bases). CDR1 is MGHRA and CDR2 is YSYEKL in the germline V gene. V shed 1 base and J shed 7 bases, with 17 bases lying between them. The CDR3 runs 17 residues. CDR3 sequence reads: CASSQGIQGLRNSPLHF. CDR3 nucleotides: TGCGCCAGCAGCCAAGGGATCCAGGGATTGAGGAATTCACCCCTCCACTTT.

This clonotype was detected a few times. This chain links TRBV7-3 with TRBJ2-5, with 16 bases that match TRBD2. V lost 5 bases and J lost 4; bases outside the gene matches: 7. Germline CDR1 is SGHTA and CDR2 is FQGTGA. The CDR3 extends over 17 amino acids. The chain's CDR3 is CASSPGTSGGAGETQYF. The DNA of the CDR3 is TGTGCCAGCAGCCCTGGGACTAGCGGGGGGGCGGGAGAGACCCAGTACTTC.

CDR3 region: CASSFGEPETQYF. Here the CDR3 DNA reads TGTGCCAGCAGCTTCGGGGAGCCAGAGACCCAGTACTTC. This chain connects TRBV7-6 to TRBJ2-5, with a tentative D call TRBD2 (5 bases). The CDR3 spans 13 residues. Germline V gene data show CDR1 as SGHVS and CDR2 as FNYEAQ. V was shortened by 3 bases and J by 4 bases, with 9 bases between the two germline ends.

The CDR3 DNA reads TGCGCCAGCAGCCAATCCCTTCCCGGCAGGTCCTACAATGAGCAGTTCTTC. Translation: CASSQSLPGRSYNEQFF. The chain recombines TRBV4-3 with TRBJ2-1, with D unclear. Germline V gene sequence: CDR1 LGHNA, CDR2 YSLEER. The CDR3 has 17 residues. V dropped 2 bases and J dropped 1 base, with 15 bases sitting between them.

The rearrangement uses TRBV10-3 and TRBJ1-4, with D unresolved. The CDR3 runs to 12 residues. Trimming removed 3 bases from V and 11 bases from J, with 10 bases in between. Germline CDR1 reads ENHRY; CDR2 reads SYGVKD. The CDR3 bases are TGTGCCATCAGTGACCTCGAGGCGAAACTGTTTTTT. This codes for CAISDLEAKLFF.

This clonotype was seen ten or more times. The chain carries TRBV11-2 and TRBJ2-1; no reliable D call. Trimming stripped 2 bases from V and 9 bases from J, with 11 bases between. This CDR3 has 13 residues. The germline gives CDR1 SGHAT, CDR2 FQNNGV. CDR3 bases: TGTGCCAGCAGCTTATCCCTCGGGCGTGAGCAGTTCTTC. Protein product: CASSLSLGREQFF.

The chain has TRBV27 and TRBJ1-1; 7 bases are shared with TRBD1. Unmatched junction bases numbered 13, after V lost 7 bases and J lost 14 bases. CDR1 is MNHEY and CDR2 is SMNVEV in the germline V gene (reference sequence). CDR3 size: 12 residues. CDR3 sequence (DNA): TGTGCCAGCATCAATGCCGTCGACAGGGCCTTCTTT. It is translated as CASINAVDRAFF.

J is TRBJ2-1 and V is TRBV9; TRBD2 is a possible D gene (7 bases). Germline values: CDR1 SGDLS, CDR2 YYNGEE. V was pared by 0 bases and J by 9 bases, with 13 bases between. The CDR3 contains 14 residues. In DNA form, the CDR3 reads TGTGCCAGCAGCGTAGCGGGGGGCATGGGTGAGCAGTTCTTC. Translated, it gives CASSVAGGMGEQFF. The variable domain in full, with the rest retrieved from reference TRBV9 and TRBJ2-1, is DSGVTQTPKHLITATGQRVTLRCSPRSGDLSVYWYQQSLDQGLQFLIQYYNGEERAKGNILERFSAQQFPDLHSELNLSSLELGDSALYFCASSVAGGMGEQFFGPGTRLTVL.